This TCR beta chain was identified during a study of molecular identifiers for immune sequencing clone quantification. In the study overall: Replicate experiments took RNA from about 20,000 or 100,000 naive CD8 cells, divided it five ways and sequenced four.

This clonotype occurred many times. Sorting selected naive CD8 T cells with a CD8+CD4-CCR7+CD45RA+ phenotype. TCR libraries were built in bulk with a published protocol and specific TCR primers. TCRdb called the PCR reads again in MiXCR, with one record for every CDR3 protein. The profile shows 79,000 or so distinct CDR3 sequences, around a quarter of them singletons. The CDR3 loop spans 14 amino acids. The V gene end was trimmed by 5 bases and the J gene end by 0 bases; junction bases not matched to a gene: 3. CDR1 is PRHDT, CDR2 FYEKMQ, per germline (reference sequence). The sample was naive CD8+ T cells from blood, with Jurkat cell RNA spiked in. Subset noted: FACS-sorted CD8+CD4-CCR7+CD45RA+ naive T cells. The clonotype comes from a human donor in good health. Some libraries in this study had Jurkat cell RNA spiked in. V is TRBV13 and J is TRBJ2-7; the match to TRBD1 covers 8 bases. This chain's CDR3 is CASSAGQGSYEQYF. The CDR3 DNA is TGTGCCAGCAGCGCTGGACAGGGCTCCTACGAGCAGTACTTC.